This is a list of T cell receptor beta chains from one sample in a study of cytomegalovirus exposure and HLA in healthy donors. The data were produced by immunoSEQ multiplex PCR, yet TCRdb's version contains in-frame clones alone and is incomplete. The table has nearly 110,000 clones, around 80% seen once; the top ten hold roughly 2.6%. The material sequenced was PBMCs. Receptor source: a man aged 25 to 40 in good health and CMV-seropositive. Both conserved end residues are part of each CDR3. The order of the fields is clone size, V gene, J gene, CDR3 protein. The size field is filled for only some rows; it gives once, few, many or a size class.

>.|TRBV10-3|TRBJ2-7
CAISEMTGPYEQYF
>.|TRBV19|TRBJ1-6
CASSLEPGQGNSPLHF
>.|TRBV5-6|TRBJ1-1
CASSLGLVRNTEAFF
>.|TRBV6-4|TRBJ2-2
CASSDLYRDSPGELFF
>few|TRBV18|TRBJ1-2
CASSPPAGANYGYTF
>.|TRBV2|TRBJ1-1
CAITGGGWDTEAFF
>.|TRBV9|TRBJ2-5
CASSVAGTSGGQETQYF
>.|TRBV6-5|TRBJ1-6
CASSDLKGLSPLHF
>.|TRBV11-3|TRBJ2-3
CASSLGQLQSTDTQYF
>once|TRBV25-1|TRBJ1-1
CASSEWGHQNTEAFF
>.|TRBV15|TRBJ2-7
CATRRSGTALYEQYF
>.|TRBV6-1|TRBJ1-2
CASSERWFGTGNYGYTF
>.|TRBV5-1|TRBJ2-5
CASSSRGGLGETQYF
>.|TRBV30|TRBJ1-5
CAWSSWAHQPQHF
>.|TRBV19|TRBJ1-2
CASSTISRGPGYTF
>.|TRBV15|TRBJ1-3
CATSRDPGAGNTIYF
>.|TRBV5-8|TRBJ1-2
CASSLEGAIYGYTF
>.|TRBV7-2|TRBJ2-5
CASSLSSSGEGRETQYF
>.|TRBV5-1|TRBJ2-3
CASSLRGLAGGLTDTQYF
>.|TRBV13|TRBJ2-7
CASSFSTGGSYEQYF
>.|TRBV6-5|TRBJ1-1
CASIDRRRNTEAFF
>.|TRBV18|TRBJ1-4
CASSTGGSAEKLFF
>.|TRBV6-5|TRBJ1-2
CASSSPKGREDYGYTF
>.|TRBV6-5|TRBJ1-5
CASSQTQGYNQPQHF
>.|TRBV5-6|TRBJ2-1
CASSSTSAYNEQFF
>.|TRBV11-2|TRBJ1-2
CASSLGVESYGYTF
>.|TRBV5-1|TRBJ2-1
CASSLAPQGGYNEQFF
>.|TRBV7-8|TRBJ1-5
CELDQPQHF
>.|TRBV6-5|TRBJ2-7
CASSLDRGRYEQYF
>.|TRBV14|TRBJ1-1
CASSQDGRWVSVAFF
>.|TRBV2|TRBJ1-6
CASSDRRLRNSPLHF
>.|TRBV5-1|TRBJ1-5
CASSSSGGSNQPQHF
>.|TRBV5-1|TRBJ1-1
CASREVKTGGSGTEAFF
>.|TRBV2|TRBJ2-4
CASTPRAGVKNIQYF
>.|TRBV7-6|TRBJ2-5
CASSFTRSQETQYF
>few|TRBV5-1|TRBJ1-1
CASSLAGGRNTEAFF